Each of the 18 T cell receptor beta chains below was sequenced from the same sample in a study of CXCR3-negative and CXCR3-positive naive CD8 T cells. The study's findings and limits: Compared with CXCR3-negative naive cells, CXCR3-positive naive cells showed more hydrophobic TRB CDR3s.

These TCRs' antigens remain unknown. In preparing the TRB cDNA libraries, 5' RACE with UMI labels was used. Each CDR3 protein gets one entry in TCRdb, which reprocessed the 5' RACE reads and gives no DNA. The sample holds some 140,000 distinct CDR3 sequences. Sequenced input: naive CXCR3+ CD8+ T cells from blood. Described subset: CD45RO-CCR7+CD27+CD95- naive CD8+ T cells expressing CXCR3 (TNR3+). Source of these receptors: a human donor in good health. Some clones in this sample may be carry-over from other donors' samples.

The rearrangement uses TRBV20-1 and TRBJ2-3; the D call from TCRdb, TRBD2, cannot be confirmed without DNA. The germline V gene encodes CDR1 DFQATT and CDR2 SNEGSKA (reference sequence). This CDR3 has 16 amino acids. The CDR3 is CSARHQPPLGTDTQYF.

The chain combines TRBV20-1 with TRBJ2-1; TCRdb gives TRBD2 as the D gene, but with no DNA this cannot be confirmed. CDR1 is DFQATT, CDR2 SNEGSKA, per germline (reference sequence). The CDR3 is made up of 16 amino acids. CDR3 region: CSAREEADRSYNEQFF.

The CDR3 loop is CSARGRGPIQGLNQPQHF. The J gene is TRBJ1-5, the V gene TRBV20-1; TCRdb gives TRBD1 as the D gene, but with no DNA this cannot be confirmed. The CDR3 runs to 18 residues. CDR1 is DFQATT, CDR2 SNEGSKA, per germline (reference sequence).

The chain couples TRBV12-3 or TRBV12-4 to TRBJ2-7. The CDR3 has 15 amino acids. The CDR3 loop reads CASSFSLDPSYEQYF.

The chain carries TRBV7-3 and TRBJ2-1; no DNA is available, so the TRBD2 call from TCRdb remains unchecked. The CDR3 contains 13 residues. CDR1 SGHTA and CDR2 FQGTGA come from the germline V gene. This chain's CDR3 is CASSLSLSGEQFF.

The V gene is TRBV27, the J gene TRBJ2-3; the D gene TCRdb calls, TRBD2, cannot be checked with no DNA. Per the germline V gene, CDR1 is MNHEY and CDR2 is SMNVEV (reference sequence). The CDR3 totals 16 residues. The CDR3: CASSPEREGLGDTQYF.

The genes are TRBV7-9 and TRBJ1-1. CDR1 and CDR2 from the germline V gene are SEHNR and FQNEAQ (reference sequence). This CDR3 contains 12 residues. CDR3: CASSGVRSEAFF.

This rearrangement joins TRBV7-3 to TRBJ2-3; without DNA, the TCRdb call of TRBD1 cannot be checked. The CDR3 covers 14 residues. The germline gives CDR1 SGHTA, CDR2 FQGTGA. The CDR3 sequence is CASSPMTGTDTQYF. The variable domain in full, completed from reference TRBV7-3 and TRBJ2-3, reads GAGVSQTPSNKVTEKGKYVELRCDPISGHTALYWYRQSLGQGPEFLIYFQGTGAADDSGLPNDRFFAVRPEGSVSTLKIQRTERGDSAVYLCASSPMTGTDTQYFGPGTRLTVL.

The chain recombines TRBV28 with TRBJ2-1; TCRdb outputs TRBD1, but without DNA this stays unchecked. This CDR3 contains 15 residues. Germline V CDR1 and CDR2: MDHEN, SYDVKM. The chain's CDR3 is CASSSRGRSLNEQFF.

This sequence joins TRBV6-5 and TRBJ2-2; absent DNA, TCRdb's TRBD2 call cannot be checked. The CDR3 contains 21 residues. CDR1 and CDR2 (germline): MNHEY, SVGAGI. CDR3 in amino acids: CASSYFLALEAGGPVTGELFF.

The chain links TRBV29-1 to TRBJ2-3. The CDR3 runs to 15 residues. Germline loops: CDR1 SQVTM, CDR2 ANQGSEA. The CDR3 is CSVDEAHHSTDTQYF.

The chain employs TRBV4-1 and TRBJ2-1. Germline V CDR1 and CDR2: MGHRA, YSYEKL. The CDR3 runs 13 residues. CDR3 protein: CASSQQNIAEQFF.

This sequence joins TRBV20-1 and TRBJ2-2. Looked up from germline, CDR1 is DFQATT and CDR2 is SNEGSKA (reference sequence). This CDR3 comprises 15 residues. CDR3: CSARPQERVTGELFF.

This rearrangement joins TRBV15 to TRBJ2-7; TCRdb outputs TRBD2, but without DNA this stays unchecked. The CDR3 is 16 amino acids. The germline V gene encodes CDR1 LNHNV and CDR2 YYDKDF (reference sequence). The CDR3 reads CATSRMKGGSSHEQYF.

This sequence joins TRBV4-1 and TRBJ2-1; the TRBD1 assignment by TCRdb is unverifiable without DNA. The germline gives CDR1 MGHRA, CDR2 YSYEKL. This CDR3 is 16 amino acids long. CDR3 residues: CAISQGRDPTRNEQFF.

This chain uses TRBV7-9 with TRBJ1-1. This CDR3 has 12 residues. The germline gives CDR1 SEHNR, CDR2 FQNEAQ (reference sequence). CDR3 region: CASSLDGSQAFF.

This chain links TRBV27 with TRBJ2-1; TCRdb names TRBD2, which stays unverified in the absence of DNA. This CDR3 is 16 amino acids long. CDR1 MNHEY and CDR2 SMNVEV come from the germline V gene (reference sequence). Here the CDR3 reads CASSLSVRGAANEQFF.

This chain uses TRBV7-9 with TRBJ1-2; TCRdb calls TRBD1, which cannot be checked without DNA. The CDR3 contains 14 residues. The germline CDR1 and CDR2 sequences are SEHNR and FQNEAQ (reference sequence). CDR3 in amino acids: CASSLGPGDYGYTF.